The source of this TCR beta chain is a study of shared clonotypes between healthy human individuals. Study results and limitations: Between a handful of donors, naive CD4 clonotypes were shared at a level of about 5%.

As to this clone: Its antigen is undetermined.

This CDR3 has 17 residues. Germline-derived CDR1 and CDR2 are MGHRA and YSYEKL. Trimming took off 0 bases at V and 2 bases at J, with 17 bases between the two ends. Only in-frame clones appear in the TCRdb table, and some are missing; sequencing was by immunoSEQ multiplex PCR. The sample records some 580,000 clones, 98% being singletons. CD45RO-negative CD8 cells positively selected for CCR7 made up the naive population, which excluded terminally differentiated effector memory CD45RA+ cells. All participating donors were Caucasian adults from Nashville, Tennessee. Sequencing was carried out using naive CD8+ T cells sorted from blood. The V call is TRBV4-1, the J call TRBJ2-7; D remains ambiguous. The source of this sequence is a man under 40 in good health. This CDR3 is CASSQEPHQLITYEQYF. For the CDR3, the DNA is TGCGCCAGCAGCCAAGAGCCTCATCAGCTAATTACCTACGAGCAGTACTTC.